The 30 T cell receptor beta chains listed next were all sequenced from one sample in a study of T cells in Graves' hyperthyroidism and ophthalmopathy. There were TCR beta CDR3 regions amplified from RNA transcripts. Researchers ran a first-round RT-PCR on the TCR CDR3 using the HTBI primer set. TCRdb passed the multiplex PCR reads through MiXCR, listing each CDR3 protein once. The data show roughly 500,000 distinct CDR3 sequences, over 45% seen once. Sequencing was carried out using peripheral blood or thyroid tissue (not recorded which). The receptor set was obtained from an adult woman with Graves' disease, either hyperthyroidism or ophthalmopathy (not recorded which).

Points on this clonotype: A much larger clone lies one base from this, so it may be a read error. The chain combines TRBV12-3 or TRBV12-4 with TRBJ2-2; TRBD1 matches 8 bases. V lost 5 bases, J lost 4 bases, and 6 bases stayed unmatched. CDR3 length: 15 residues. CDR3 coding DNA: TGTGCCAGCAGTCGGGGCAGGGGGCGCACCGGGGAGCTGTTTTTT. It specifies CASSRGRGRTGELFF.

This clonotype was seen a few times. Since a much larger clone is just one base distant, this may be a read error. The CDR3 loop reads CASSQNQNTEAFF. The DNA of the CDR3 is TGTGCCAGCAGCCAAAATCAGAACACTGAAGCTTTCTTT. J is TRBJ1-1 and V is TRBV11-2, with no clear D. CDR3 length equals 13 residues. Germline CDR1 reads SGHAT; CDR2 reads FQNNGV. Trimming removed 5 bases at V and 1 base at J, with 8 bases between.

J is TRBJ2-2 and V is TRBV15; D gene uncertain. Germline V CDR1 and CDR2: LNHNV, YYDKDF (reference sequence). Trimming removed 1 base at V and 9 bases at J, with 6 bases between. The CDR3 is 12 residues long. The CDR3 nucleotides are TGTGCCACCAGCAGAGGTAGCAGGGAGCTGTTTTTT. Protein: CATSRGSRELFF.

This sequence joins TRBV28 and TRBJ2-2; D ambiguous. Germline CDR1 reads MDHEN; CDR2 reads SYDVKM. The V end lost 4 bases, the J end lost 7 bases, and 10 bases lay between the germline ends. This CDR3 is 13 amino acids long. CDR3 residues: CASSYLQVGELFF. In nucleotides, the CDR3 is TGTGCCAGCAGTTACCTCCAGGTCGGGGAGCTGTTTTTT.

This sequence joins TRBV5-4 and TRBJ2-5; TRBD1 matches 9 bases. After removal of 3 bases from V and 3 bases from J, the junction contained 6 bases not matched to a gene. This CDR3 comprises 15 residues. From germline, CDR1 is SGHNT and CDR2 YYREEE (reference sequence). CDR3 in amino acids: CASSSDRGGEETQYF. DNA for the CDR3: TGTGCCAGCAGCTCGGACAGGGGTGGGGAAGAGACCCAGTACTTC.

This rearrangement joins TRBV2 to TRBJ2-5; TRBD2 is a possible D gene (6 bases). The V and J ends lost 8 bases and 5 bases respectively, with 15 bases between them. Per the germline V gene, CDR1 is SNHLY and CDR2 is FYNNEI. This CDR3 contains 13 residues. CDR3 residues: CASAGGWEETQYF. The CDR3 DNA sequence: TGTGCCAGCGCAGGAGGGTGGGAGGAGACCCAGTACTTC.

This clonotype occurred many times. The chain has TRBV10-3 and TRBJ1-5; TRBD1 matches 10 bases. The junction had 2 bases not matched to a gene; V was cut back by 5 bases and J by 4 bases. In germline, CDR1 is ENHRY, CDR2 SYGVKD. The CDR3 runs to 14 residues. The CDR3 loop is CAISPGQGNQPQHF. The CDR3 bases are TGTGCCATCAGTCCGGGACAGGGGAATCAGCCCCAGCATTTT.

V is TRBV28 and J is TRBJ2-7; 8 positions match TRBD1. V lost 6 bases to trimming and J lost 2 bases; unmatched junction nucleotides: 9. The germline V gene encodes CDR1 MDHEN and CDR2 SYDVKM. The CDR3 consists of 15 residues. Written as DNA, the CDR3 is TGTGCCAGCAGCACACCGGGACAGGCTCCCTACGAGCAGTACTTC. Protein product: CASSTPGQAPYEQYF.

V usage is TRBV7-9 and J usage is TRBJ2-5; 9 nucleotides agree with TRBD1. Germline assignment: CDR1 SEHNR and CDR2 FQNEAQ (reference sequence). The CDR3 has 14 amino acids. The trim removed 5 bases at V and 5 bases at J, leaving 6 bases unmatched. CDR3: CASSQQGARETQYF. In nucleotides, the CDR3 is TGTGCCAGCAGCCAACAGGGGGCCAGGGAGACCCAGTACTTC.

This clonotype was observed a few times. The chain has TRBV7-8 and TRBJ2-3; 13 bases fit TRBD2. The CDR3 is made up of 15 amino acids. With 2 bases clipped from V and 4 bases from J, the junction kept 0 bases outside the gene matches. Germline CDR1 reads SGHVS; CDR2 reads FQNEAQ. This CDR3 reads CASSLTSGRADTQYF. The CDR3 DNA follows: TGTGCCAGCAGCTTAACTAGCGGGAGGGCAGATACGCAGTATTTT.

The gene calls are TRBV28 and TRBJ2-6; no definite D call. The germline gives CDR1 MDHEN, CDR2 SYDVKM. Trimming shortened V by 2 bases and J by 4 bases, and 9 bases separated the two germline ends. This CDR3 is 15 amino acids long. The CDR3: CASSLNKPGANVLTF. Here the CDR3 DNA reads TGTGCCAGCAGTTTAAACAAACCCGGGGCCAACGTCCTGACTTTC.

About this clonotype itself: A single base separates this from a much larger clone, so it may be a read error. DNA of the CDR3: TGTGCCAGCAGCCAAGATGCGACAGGCCGAGGCTGCACCTTC. Translated: CASSQDATGRGCTF. The chain employs TRBV3-1 and TRBJ1-2; D might be TRBD1 (6 bases). The CDR3 extends over 14 amino acids. The germline gives CDR1 LGHDT, CDR2 YNNKEL (reference sequence).

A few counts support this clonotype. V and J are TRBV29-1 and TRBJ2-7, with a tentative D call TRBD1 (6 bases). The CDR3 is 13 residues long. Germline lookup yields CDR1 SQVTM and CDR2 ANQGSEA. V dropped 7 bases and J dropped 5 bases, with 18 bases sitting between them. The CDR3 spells CSARSQGSHEQYF. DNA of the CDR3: TGCAGCGCTCGTTCGCAGGGGTCCCACGAGCAGTACTTC.

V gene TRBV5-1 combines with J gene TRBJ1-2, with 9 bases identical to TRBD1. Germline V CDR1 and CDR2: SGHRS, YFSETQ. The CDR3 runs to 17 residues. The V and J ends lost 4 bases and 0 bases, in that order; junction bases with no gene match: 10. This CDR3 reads CASSPRTGERPNYGYTF. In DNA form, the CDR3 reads TGCGCCAGCAGCCCCAGGACAGGGGAACGCCCTAACTATGGCTACACCTTC.

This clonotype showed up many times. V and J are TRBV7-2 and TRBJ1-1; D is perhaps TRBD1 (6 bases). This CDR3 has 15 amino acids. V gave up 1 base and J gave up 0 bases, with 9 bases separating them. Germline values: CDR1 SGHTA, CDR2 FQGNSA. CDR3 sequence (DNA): TGTGCCAGCAGCTTAGAATACAGGGTGAACACTGAAGCTTTCTTT. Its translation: CASSLEYRVNTEAFF.

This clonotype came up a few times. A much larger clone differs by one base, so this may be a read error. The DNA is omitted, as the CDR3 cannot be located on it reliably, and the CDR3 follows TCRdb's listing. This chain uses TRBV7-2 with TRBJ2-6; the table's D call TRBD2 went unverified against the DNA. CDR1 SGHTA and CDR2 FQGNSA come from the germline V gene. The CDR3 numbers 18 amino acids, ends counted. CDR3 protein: CASSLIRTVARGANVPTF.

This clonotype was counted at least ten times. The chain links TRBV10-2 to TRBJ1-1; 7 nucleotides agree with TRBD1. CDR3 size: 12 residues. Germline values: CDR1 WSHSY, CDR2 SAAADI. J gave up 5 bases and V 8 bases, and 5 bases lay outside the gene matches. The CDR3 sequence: CASGTGDTEAFF. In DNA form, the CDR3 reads TGCGCCAGCGGAACAGGGGATACTGAAGCTTTCTTT.

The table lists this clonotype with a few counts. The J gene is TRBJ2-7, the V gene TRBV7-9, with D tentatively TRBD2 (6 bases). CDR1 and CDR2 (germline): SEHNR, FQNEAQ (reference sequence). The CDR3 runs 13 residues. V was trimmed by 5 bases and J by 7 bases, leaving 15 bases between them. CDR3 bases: TGTGCCAGCAGCCGCCCCCGGGACTGGGAGCAGTACTTC. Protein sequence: CASSRPRDWEQYF. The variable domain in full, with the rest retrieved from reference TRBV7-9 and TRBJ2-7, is DTGVSQNPRHKITKRGQNVTFRCDPISEHNRLYWYRQTLGQGPEFLTYFQNEAQLEKSRLLSDRFSAERPKGSFSTLEIQRTEQGDSAMYLCASSRPRDWEQYFGPGTRLTVT.

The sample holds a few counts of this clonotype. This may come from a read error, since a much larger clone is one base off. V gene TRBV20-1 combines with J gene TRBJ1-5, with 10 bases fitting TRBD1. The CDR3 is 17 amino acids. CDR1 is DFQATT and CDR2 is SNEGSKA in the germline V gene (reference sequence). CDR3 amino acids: CSARRDRGYYSNQPHHF. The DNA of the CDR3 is TGCAGTGCTAGACGGGACAGGGGTTACTATAGCAATCAGCCCCATCATTTT.

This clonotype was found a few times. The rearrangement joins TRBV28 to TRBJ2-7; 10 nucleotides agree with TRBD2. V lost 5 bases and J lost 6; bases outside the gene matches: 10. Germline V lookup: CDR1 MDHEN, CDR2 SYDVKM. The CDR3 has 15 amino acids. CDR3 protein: CASSLVGLAEVEQYF. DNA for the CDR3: TGTGCCAGCAGTCTCGTTGGACTAGCGGAGGTCGAGCAGTACTTC.

The CDR3 is CASSLGLAGEQYF. CDR3 DNA sequence: TGTGCCAGCAGCTTGGGACTAGCGGGTGAGCAGTACTTC. This rearrangement joins TRBV7-9 to TRBJ2-7; 12 bases agree with TRBD2. In germline, CDR1 is SEHNR, CDR2 FQNEAQ (reference sequence). The CDR3 loop spans 13 amino acids. V was pared by 3 bases and J by 7 bases, with 1 base of the junction left unmatched.

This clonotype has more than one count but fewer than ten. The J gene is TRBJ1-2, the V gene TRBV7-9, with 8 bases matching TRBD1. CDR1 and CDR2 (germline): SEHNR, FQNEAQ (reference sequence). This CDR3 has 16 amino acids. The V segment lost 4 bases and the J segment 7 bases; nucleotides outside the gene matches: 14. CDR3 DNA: TGTGCCAGCAGCTACTCTTGGGACAGGCCCTCAGGTGGCTACACCTTC. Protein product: CASSYSWDRPSGGYTF.

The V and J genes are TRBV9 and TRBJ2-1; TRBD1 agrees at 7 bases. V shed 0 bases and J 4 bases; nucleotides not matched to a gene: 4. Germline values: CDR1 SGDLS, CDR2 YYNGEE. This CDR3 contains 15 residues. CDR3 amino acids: CASSVEGQTYNEQFF. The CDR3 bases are TGTGCCAGCAGCGTAGAGGGACAGACGTACAATGAGCAGTTCTTC.

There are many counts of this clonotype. For the CDR3, the DNA is TGCAGCGTTGGAGGTGTGGGGGGGGCCCGACCCGGGGAGCTGTTTTTT. It specifies CSVGGVGGARPGELFF. V usage is TRBV29-1 and J usage is TRBJ2-2, with D possibly matching TRBD2 (7 bases). CDR3 length: 16 residues. Germline loops: CDR1 SQVTM, CDR2 ANQGSEA. Trimming pared 4 bases from V and 6 bases from J, leaving 21 bases between.

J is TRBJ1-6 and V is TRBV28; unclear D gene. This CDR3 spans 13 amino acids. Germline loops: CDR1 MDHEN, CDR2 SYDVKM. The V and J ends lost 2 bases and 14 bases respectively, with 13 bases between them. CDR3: CASSLVESMALHF. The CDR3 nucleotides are TGTGCCAGCAGTTTAGTTGAATCTATGGCCCTCCACTTT.

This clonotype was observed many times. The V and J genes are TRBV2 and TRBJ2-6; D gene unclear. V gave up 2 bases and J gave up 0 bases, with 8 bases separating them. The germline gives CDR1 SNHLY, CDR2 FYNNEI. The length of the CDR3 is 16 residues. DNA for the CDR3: TGTGCCAGCAGTGAACCCGGAAGCTCTGGGGCCAACGTCCTGACTTTC. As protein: CASSEPGSSGANVLTF.

CDR3 DNA: TGTGCCAGCAGCGTAGGTCCGGCGGACAGGGCGAACTCACCCCTCCACTTT. The encoded protein is CASSVGPADRANSPLHF. The rearrangement joins TRBV9 to TRBJ1-6; 8 nucleotides align to TRBD1. This CDR3 is 17 amino acids long. In germline, CDR1 is SGDLS, CDR2 YYNGEE. The V gene end was trimmed by 0 bases and the J gene end by 10 bases; junction bases not matched to a gene: 12.

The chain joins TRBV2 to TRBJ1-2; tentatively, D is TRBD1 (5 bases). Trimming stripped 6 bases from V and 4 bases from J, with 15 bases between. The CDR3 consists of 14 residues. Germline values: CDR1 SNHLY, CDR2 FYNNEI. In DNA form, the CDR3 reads TGTGCCAGCAGGGGGGACGGGGCCGCCTATGGCTACACCTTC. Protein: CASRGDGAAYGYTF.

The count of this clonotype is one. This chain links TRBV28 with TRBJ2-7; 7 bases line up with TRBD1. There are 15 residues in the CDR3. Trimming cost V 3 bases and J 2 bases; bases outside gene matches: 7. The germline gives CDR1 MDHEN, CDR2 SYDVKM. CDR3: CASSFSGTATYEQYF. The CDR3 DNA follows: TGTGCCAGCAGTTTCTCCGGGACAGCTACCTACGAGCAGTACTTC. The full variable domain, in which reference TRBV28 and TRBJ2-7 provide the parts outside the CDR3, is DVKVTQSSRYLVKRTGEKVFLECVQDMDHENMFWYRQDPGLGLRLIYFSYDVKMKEKGDIPEGYSVSREKKERFSLILESASTNQTSMYLCASSFSGTATYEQYFGPGTRLTVT.

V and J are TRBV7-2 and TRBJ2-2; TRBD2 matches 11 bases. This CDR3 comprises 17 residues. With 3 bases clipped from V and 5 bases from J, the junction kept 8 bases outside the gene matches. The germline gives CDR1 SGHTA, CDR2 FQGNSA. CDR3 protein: CASSFPPSGRMTGELFF. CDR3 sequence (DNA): TGTGCCAGCAGCTTCCCGCCTAGCGGGAGGATGACCGGGGAGCTGTTTTTT.